The 21 T cell receptor beta chains in this list originate from one sample, sequenced in a study of siplizumab effects on memory and regulatory T cells. The protocol was immunoSEQ multiplex PCR, while the TCRdb copy is restricted to in-frame clones and leaves out a portion. Among approximately 100,000 clones listed, 92% were seen once. Sequenced material: non-Treg CD4+ T cells sorted from blood. These receptors were obtained from a human donor in good health.

This clone was found once. The chain uses TRBV15 and TRBJ2-4, with 9 positions matching TRBD1. The length of the CDR3 is 18 residues. Germline CDR1 is LNHNV and CDR2 is YYDKDF (reference sequence). V lost 2 bases, J lost 2 bases, and 10 bases stayed unmatched. The CDR3 nucleotides are TGTGCCACCAGCAGATCTTCACAGGGGGCGAAGTCCAAAAACATTCAGTACTTC. Amino acids: CATSRSSQGAKSKNIQYF.

This sequence joins TRBV2 and TRBJ2-7; D tentatively reads TRBD1 or TRBD2 (5 bases each). Trimming shortened V by 6 bases and J by 2 bases, and 11 bases separated the two germline ends. The V gene's germline CDR1 is SNHLY and CDR2 FYNNEI. The CDR3 is made up of 13 amino acids. The CDR3 coding sequence is TGTGCCAGCAGCGGGGACGGACCCTACGAGCAGTACTTC. As protein: CASSGDGPYEQYF.

This rearrangement joins TRBV27 to TRBJ2-3; D call uncertain. The CDR3 extends over 13 amino acids. In germline, CDR1 is MNHEY, CDR2 SMNVEV (reference sequence). V was clipped by 0 bases and J by 4 bases, with 5 bases between them. DNA for the CDR3: TGTGCCAGCAGTTTATCGATGGCAGATACGCAGTATTTT. Its translation: CASSLSMADTQYF.

The V and J genes are TRBV2 and TRBJ1-1, with D maybe TRBD1 (5 bases). This CDR3 spans 13 amino acids. Trimming took 5 bases from V and 0 from J, leaving 7 bases between them. Germline V gene sequence: CDR1 SNHLY, CDR2 FYNNEI. CDR3 in amino acids: CASSQGLNTEAFF. CDR3 coding DNA: TGTGCCAGCAGTCAGGGTCTGAACACTGAAGCTTTCTTT.

Notes on this clone: The sample contains more than one DNA sequence encoding this CDR3. The chain has TRBV7-9 and TRBJ2-1; 13 positions agree with TRBD2. After removal of 2 bases from V and 0 bases from J, the junction contained 1 base not matched to a gene. This CDR3 is 17 amino acids long. Per germline, CDR1 SEHNR and CDR2 FQNEAQ (reference sequence). The CDR3 DNA reads TGTGCCAGCAGCTTAAGGACTAGCGGGAGCTCCTACAATGAGCAGTTCTTC. It yields the protein CASSLRTSGSSYNEQFF.

This sequence joins TRBV4-1 and TRBJ2-1, with TRBD1 as a possible D gene (6 bases). This CDR3 contains 14 residues. Germline V gene sequence: CDR1 MGHRA, CDR2 YSYEKL. Trimming removed 8 bases at V and 2 bases at J, with 13 bases between. The CDR3 loop is CASSTGVPYNEQFF. CDR3 DNA sequence: TGCGCCAGCTCGACAGGAGTTCCCTACAATGAGCAGTTCTTC.

The chain joins TRBV7-8 to TRBJ2-7; 10 positions agree with TRBD2. The CDR3 spans 15 residues. Germline V gene sequence: CDR1 SGHVS, CDR2 FQNEAQ. J was trimmed by 4 bases and V by 3 bases; bases with no gene match: 6. CDR3: CASSLRTSGPYEQYF. The CDR3 nucleotides are TGTGCCAGCAGCTTGAGGACTAGCGGTCCGTACGAGCAGTACTTC.

V is TRBV28 and J is TRBJ2-5, with a possible D match to TRBD2 (6 bases). The germline gives CDR1 MDHEN, CDR2 SYDVKM. This CDR3 contains 15 residues. V was trimmed by 5 bases and J by 4 bases, leaving 17 bases between them. The CDR3 loop reads CASSTSGRMGETQYF. In DNA form, the CDR3 reads TGTGCCAGCAGTACCTCAGGGAGGATGGGAGAGACCCAGTACTTC. The full variable domain, its missing parts supplied by reference TRBV28 and TRBJ2-5, is DVKVTQSSRYLVKRTGEKVFLECVQDMDHENMFWYRQDPGLGLRLIYFSYDVKMKEKGDIPEGYSVSREKKERFSLILESASTNQTSMYLCASSTSGRMGETQYFGPGTRLLVL.

CDR3 sequence reads: CASSNSWKKEAFF. CDR3 nucleotide sequence: TGTGCCAGTAGTAACTCATGGAAAAAGGAAGCTTTCTTT. This chain joins TRBV19 and TRBJ1-1; no firm D call. V lost 4 bases and J lost 8, with 14 bases in between. Germline V gene sequence: CDR1 LNHDA, CDR2 SQIVND (reference sequence). This CDR3 is built from 13 residues.

The chain combines TRBV21-1 with TRBJ2-5; TRBD2, the D gene given by the table, was not confirmed from the DNA. TRBV21-1 is listed as a pseudogene. The CDR3 covers 10 residues. This CDR3 is CAESAETQYF. The CDR3 DNA reads TGTGCGGAGAGTGCAGAGACCCAGTACTTC.

CDR3 protein: CASSAGLAGETQYF. Written as DNA, the CDR3 is TGTGCCAGCAGCGCCGGTTTAGCGGGAGAGACCCAGTACTTC. J is TRBJ2-5 and V is TRBV9; 7 bases align to TRBD2. Germline CDR1 and CDR2: SGDLS and YYNGEE. After removal of 3 bases from V and 4 bases from J, the junction contained 6 bases not matched to a gene. CDR3 length equals 14 residues.

Points on this clone: A junction boundary mismatches the germline segment, possibly from a read error. The chain has TRBV7-7 and TRBJ2-3; 9 bases fit TRBD2. The CDR3 loop spans 14 amino acids. The germline CDR1 and CDR2 sequences are SSHAT and FNYEAQ (reference sequence). The CDR3 coding sequence is TGTGCTAGCAGCTTGGGACTAGCTTCAGATACGCAGTATTTT. Its translation: CASSLGLASDTQYF.

The V and J genes are TRBV19 and TRBJ2-7, with D maybe TRBD1 (5 bases). The CDR3 has 16 amino acids. V was clipped by 2 bases and J by 3 bases, with 17 bases between them. In germline, CDR1 is LNHDA, CDR2 SQIVND (reference sequence). The CDR3 region is CASSIKKQAMVYEQYF. CDR3 sequence (DNA): TGTGCCAGTAGTATAAAGAAACAGGCGATGGTCTACGAGCAGTACTTC. The full variable domain, completed using reference TRBV19 and TRBJ2-7, is DGGITQSPKYLFRKEGQNVTLSCEQNLNHDAMYWYRQDPGQGLRLIYYSQIVNDFQKGDIAEGYSVSREKKESFPLTVTSAQKNPTAFYLCASSIKKQAMVYEQYFGPGTRLTVT.

This chain links TRBV5-1 with TRBJ2-1; D gene uncertain. The CDR3 covers 13 residues. Germline lookup yields CDR1 SGHRS and CDR2 YFSETQ. Trimming cost V 4 bases and J 6 bases, with 11 bases left between them. This chain's CDR3 is CASSVPSGNEQFF. The CDR3, as DNA: TGCGCCAGCAGCGTTCCCTCGGGCAATGAGCAGTTCTTC.

The J gene is TRBJ1-4, the V gene TRBV19, with D possibly matching TRBD1 (5 bases). From germline, CDR1 is LNHDA and CDR2 SQIVND (reference sequence). Trimming took 1 base from V and 4 from J, leaving 13 bases between them. The CDR3 is 16 residues long. The CDR3 bases are TGTGCCAGTAGTATAGGGGGGGATCGGATTAATGAAAAACTGTTTTTT. This encodes CASSIGGDRINEKLFF. The entire variable domain, with the rest obtained from reference TRBV19 and TRBJ1-4, is as follows: DGGITQSPKYLFRKEGQNVTLSCEQNLNHDAMYWYRQDPGQGLRLIYYSQIVNDFQKGDIAEGYSVSREKKESFPLTVTSAQKNPTAFYLCASSIGGDRINEKLFFGSGTQLSVL.

The chain has TRBV9 and TRBJ1-2; D is unclear. The CDR3 has 16 amino acids. Trimming cost V 4 bases and J 5 bases, with 21 bases left between them. Germline lookup yields CDR1 SGDLS and CDR2 YYNGEE. The CDR3 nucleotides read TGTGCCAGCAGCATGAGAGGTGGCAGGCGTTCTTATGGCTACACCTTC. Translation: CASSMRGGRRSYGYTF.

Comments on this clone: Mismatch with germline at one junction end may stem from a read error. The chain combines TRBV7-7 with TRBJ2-6; D gene ambiguous. CDR1 SSHAT and CDR2 FNYEAQ come from the germline V gene (reference sequence). The CDR3 extends over 15 amino acids. CDR3 residues: CASSLSISGANVLTF. The CDR3 bases are TGTGCTAGCAGCTTGAGTATCTCTGGGGCCAACGTCCTGACTTTC.

V gene TRBV7-3 combines with J gene TRBJ1-4; no definite D call. The CDR3 length is 14 residues. CDR1 SGHTA and CDR2 FQGTGA come from the germline V gene. V lost 2 bases and J lost 5, with 9 bases in between. The CDR3 nucleotides are TGTGCCAGCAGCTTAGGATATAGGAATGAAAAACTGTTTTTT. It is translated as CASSLGYRNEKLFF.

The CDR3 is CATSSRDYSYEQYF. The CDR3 DNA is TGTGCCACTTCATCTCGGGACTACTCCTACGAGCAGTACTTC. The V and J genes are TRBV25-1 and TRBJ2-7, with TRBD2 matching over 7 bases. Germline CDR1 and CDR2: MGHDK and SYGVNS. The CDR3 length is 14 residues. V shed 10 bases, J shed 0 bases, and the junction held 9 bases outside the gene matches.

J is TRBJ2-7 and V is TRBV5-4; D assignment may be TRBD1 or TRBD2 (5 bases each). The CDR3 covers 14 residues. V was pared by 3 bases and J by 2 bases, with 12 bases between. Germline V gene data show CDR1 as SGHNT and CDR2 as YYREEE (reference sequence). This chain's CDR3 is CASSSPGPTYEQYF. The DNA for the CDR3 is TGTGCCAGCAGCTCCCCGGGACCGACCTACGAGCAGTACTTC.

The J gene is TRBJ2-1, the V gene TRBV18, with TRBD1 identical over 8 bases. This CDR3 has 15 residues. With 0 bases clipped from V and 11 bases from J, the junction kept 9 bases outside the gene matches. Germline lookup yields CDR1 KGHSH and CDR2 LQKENI. CDR3 amino acids: CASSPPTGVGRQQFF. CDR3 DNA: TGTGCCAGCTCACCACCGACAGGGGTGGGCAGGCAGCAGTTCTTC.